Following are 3 T cell receptor beta chains from one sample sequenced in a study of shared clonotypes between healthy human individuals. Sequencing was performed with immunoSEQ multiplex PCR; in TCRdb, only in-frame clones are kept and a portion is missing. The repertoire holds about 600,000 clones, with around 97% as singletons. The specimen was naive CD4+ T cells sorted from blood. This sample's subset: CD45RA+ positively selected. These TCRs come from a woman aged 25 to 45 in good health.

The chain combines TRBV19 with TRBJ1-1; D might be TRBD1 (5 bases). The CDR3 runs 18 residues. In germline, CDR1 is LNHDA, CDR2 SQIVND (reference sequence). The V end lost 0 bases, the J end lost 8 bases, and 25 bases lay between the germline ends. The CDR3 region is CASSIDSGRGASRVEAFF. CDR3 DNA sequence: TGTGCCAGTAGTATAGATAGTGGCAGAGGGGCCTCGCGGGTAGAAGCTTTCTTT.

J is TRBJ2-7 and V is TRBV4-2, with D perhaps TRBD2 (6 bases). Germline CDR1 is LGHNA and CDR2 is YNFKEQ. Trimming cost V 0 bases and J 3 bases, with 9 bases left between them. The CDR3 contains 14 residues. The CDR3 DNA sequence: TGTGCCAGCAGCCAAGAGCGGGGAGGCTACGAGCAGTACTTC. Translating gives CASSQERGGYEQYF.

The rearrangement links TRBV28 to TRBJ2-7; D remains unclear. The CDR3 runs to 11 residues. Between the trimmed V and J ends, which lost 5 bases and 3 bases, there was a span of 5 bases. Germline CDR1 MDHEN, CDR2 SYDVKM. For the CDR3, the DNA is TGTGCCAGCAGTCACAACTACGAGCAGTACTTC. It yields the protein CASSHNYEQYF.